Each of the 24 T cell receptor beta chains below was sequenced from the same sample in a study of T cells in localized non-small cell lung cancer. Repertoires were generated with immunoSEQ multiplex PCR, while TCRdb's copy carries only in-frame clones and drops some. Of some 85,000 clones in the sample, roughly 75% were seen once. The sequenced sample was PBMCs, obtained before any cancer treatment. These receptor sequences come from a man between 40 and 69 years old with stage II squamous cell lung carcinoma.

The chain recombines TRBV5-4 with TRBJ2-3; 7 bases are shared with TRBD2. Germline V gene lookup returns CDR1 SGHNT and CDR2 YYREEE (reference sequence). This CDR3 contains 14 residues. V trimming: 5 bases; J trimming: 2 bases; junction bases outside the gene matches: 5. CDR3 nucleotide sequence: TGTGCCAGCAGGGGGGGGACGGACACAGATACGCAGTATTTT. This encodes CASRGGTDTDTQYF.

CDR3 sequence: CASSHRTDAVGNTIYF. The DNA for the CDR3 is TGTGCCAGCAGCCACAGGACAGACGCCGTTGGAAACACCATATATTTT. This chain connects TRBV5-6 to TRBJ1-3; D is perhaps TRBD1 (6 bases). The CDR3 spans 16 residues. CDR1 and CDR2 (germline): SGHDT, YYEEEE. V lost 4 bases, J lost 3 bases, and 17 bases lay in between. Full variable domain (rest looked up from reference TRBV5-6 and TRBJ1-3): DAGVTQSPTHLIKTRGQQVTLRCSPKSGHDTVSWYQQALGQGPQFIFQYYEEEERQRGNFPDRFSGHQFPNYSSELNVNALLLGDSALYLCASSHRTDAVGNTIYFGEGSWLTVV.

The chain has TRBV10-3 and TRBJ1-2; the D is unclear. The V gene lost 3 bases and the J gene lost 5 bases, with 19 bases spanning the gap. From germline, CDR1 is ENHRY and CDR2 SYGVKD. The CDR3 contains 16 residues. CDR3 region: CAISEDKNSRRYGYTF. In DNA form, the CDR3 reads TGTGCCATCAGTGAAGATAAGAACAGCCGGCGGTATGGCTACACCTTC.

The rearrangement links TRBV28 to TRBJ2-1, with TRBD2 matching over 9 bases. The CDR3 is made up of 17 amino acids. CDR1 and CDR2 from the germline V gene are MDHEN and SYDVKM. Losses at the gene ends were 0 bases for V and 6 bases for J; bases not matched to a gene: 9. The CDR3 sequence: CASSLWSGGRAANEQFF. DNA for the CDR3: TGTGCCAGCAGTTTATGGTCGGGCGGGAGGGCCGCCAATGAGCAGTTCTTC.

The chain carries TRBV6-4 and TRBJ1-1; D gene uncertain. Germline CDR1 MRHNA, CDR2 SNTAGT. Deletions cut 11 bases from V and 1 base from J, with 5 bases between. CDR3 size: 10 residues. CDR3 sequence: CAGQNTEAFF. The CDR3, as DNA: TGTGCCGGTCAGAACACTGAAGCTTTCTTT.

The chain uses TRBV6-1 and TRBJ1-5, with D possibly being TRBD1 (6 bases). Trimming shortened V by 3 bases and J by 2 bases, and 8 bases separated the two germline ends. Germline CDR1 and CDR2: MNHNS and SASEGT. The CDR3 has 14 amino acids. The CDR3, as DNA: TGTGCCAGCAGTGAGGCAGGGGGCAATCAGCCCCAGCATTTT. This encodes CASSEAGGNQPQHF.

This chain joins TRBV7-9 and TRBJ2-1, with D perhaps being TRBD1 or TRBD2 (5 bases each). Trimming stripped 1 base from V and 8 bases from J, with 9 bases between. Germline CDR1 reads SEHNR; CDR2 reads FQNEAQ (reference sequence). The length of the CDR3 is 13 residues. The chain's CDR3 is CASSLVLGDEQFF. The CDR3 DNA is TGTGCCAGCAGCTTAGTCCTGGGGGATGAGCAGTTCTTC.

This sequence joins TRBV6-5 and TRBJ2-1; TRBD2 is a possible D gene (6 bases). CDR1 and CDR2 (germline): MNHEY, SVGAGI. The CDR3 extends over 14 amino acids. Between the trimmed V and J ends, which lost 2 bases and 10 bases, there was a span of 15 bases. For the CDR3, the DNA is TGTGCCAGCAGTTACGCCGGGACTTCGGGCGAGCAGTTCTTC. Amino acid sequence: CASSYAGTSGEQFF.

This clone was picked up a small number of times. The chain carries TRBV6-6 and TRBJ2-2; TRBD1 agrees at 10 bases. Germline CDR1 MNHNY, CDR2 SVGAGI (reference sequence). The J segment lost 6 bases and the V segment lost 4 bases, leaving 5 bases of the junction unmatched. The CDR3 is 15 residues long. CDR3 in DNA: TGTGCCAGCAGTTCGGGACAGGGGTTTGCCGGGGAGCTGTTTTTT. Its protein is CASSSGQGFAGELFF.

This clone was detected only a few times. The CDR3 coding sequence is TGTGCCAGCAGCTCAACCGGGACAGGGCCGGCAAACATTCAGTACTTC. This translates into CASSSTGTGPANIQYF. This chain uses TRBV5-4 with TRBJ2-4; TRBD1 matches at 9 bases. CDR1 and CDR2 from the germline V gene are SGHNT and YYREEE (reference sequence). V shed 3 bases and J 6 bases; nucleotides not matched to a gene: 10. The CDR3 is made up of 16 amino acids.

V and J are TRBV5-8 and TRBJ2-5; D unclear. The V and J ends lost 2 bases and 5 bases respectively, with 13 bases between them. This CDR3 has 14 amino acids. Germline CDR1 reads SGHTS; CDR2 reads YDEGEE. The CDR3 DNA reads TGTGCCAGCAGCTTAGGCCTAGGTGGGGAGACCCAGTACTTC. This translates into CASSLGLGGETQYF.

This chain links TRBV28 with TRBJ2-7, with D possibly matching TRBD1 (5 bases). This CDR3 region has 12 residues. Deletions cut 8 bases from V and 6 bases from J, with 14 bases between. Germline V gene lookup returns CDR1 MDHEN and CDR2 SYDVKM. The chain's CDR3 is CASYEQDTEQYF. For the CDR3, the DNA is TGTGCCAGCTATGAGCAGGACACCGAGCAGTACTTC.

This rearrangement joins TRBV6-5 to TRBJ2-5; 7 nucleotides line up with TRBD1. CDR1 and CDR2 from the germline V gene are MNHEY and SVGAGI. This CDR3 has 15 amino acids. J lost 1 base, V lost 4 bases, and 6 bases had no gene match. CDR3 residues: CASSLRRDSQETQYF. The CDR3 DNA reads TGTGCCAGCAGTTTACGTAGGGACAGCCAAGAGACCCAGTACTTC.

This rearrangement joins TRBV7-2 to TRBJ2-1; 9 bases are a match to TRBD1. The V and J ends lost 2 bases and 6 bases, in that order; junction bases with no gene match: 5. CDR3 size: 15 residues. CDR1 and CDR2 from the germline V gene are SGHTA and FQGNSA. The CDR3 DNA reads TGTGCCAGCAGCTTACTGGGACAGGGCTTCAATGAGCAGTTCTTC. As protein: CASSLLGQGFNEQFF. The full variable domain, its missing parts supplied by reference TRBV7-2 and TRBJ2-1, is GAGVSQSPSNKVTEKGKDVELRCDPISGHTALYWYRQSLGQGLEFLIYFQGNSAPDKSGLPSDRFSAERTGGSVSTLTIQRTQQEDSAVYLCASSLLGQGFNEQFFGPGTRLTVL.

The rearrangement links TRBV28 to TRBJ2-3; 8 bases are a match to TRBD2. The junction had 9 bases not matched to a gene; V was cut back by 5 bases and J by 2 bases. Germline lookup yields CDR1 MDHEN and CDR2 SYDVKM. The CDR3 length is 16 residues. In DNA form, the CDR3 reads TGTGCCAGCAGTCCGGGAGGGGGGCCCAACACAGATACGCAGTATTTT. Protein sequence: CASSPGGGPNTDTQYF.

This chain joins TRBV28 and TRBJ2-2; possible D gene TRBD1, 6 bases. This CDR3 region has 13 residues. In germline, CDR1 is MDHEN, CDR2 SYDVKM. Trimming stripped 6 bases from V and 4 bases from J, with 9 bases between. This CDR3 is CASRDSFTGELFF. In nucleotides, the CDR3 is TGTGCCAGCAGGGACAGCTTCACCGGGGAGCTGTTTTTT.

This clone has a handful of counts. The chain joins TRBV7-9 to TRBJ1-6; 9 bases are shared with TRBD1. Trimming cost V 4 bases and J 4 bases; bases outside gene matches: 5. The germline gives CDR1 SEHNR, CDR2 FQNEAQ (reference sequence). CDR3 size: 16 residues. DNA for the CDR3: TGTGCCAGCAGCTACGGGACAGGGTTTTATAATTCACCCCTCCACTTT. This encodes CASSYGTGFYNSPLHF. Complete variable domain (other parts from reference TRBV7-9 and TRBJ1-6): DTGVSQNPRHKITKRGQNVTFRCDPISEHNRLYWYRQTLGQGPEFLTYFQNEAQLEKSRLLSDRFSAERPKGSFSTLEIQRTEQGDSAMYLCASSYGTGFYNSPLHFGNGTRLTVT.

The rearrangement links TRBV30 to TRBJ1-5, with 8 bases lining up with TRBD1. The CDR3 length is 15 residues. The germline V gene has CDR1 GTSNPN and CDR2 SVGIG (reference sequence). V gave up 4 bases and J gave up 5 bases; unmatched junction bases: 10. The CDR3 sequence is CAWNRQGAGDQPQHF. In DNA, the CDR3 is TGTGCCTGGAATCGCCAGGGGGCAGGGGATCAGCCCCAGCATTTT.

The chain has TRBV4-2 and TRBJ2-2; 7 positions match TRBD2. CDR1 and CDR2 from the germline V gene are LGHNA and YNFKEQ. After removal of 2 bases from V and 6 bases from J, the junction contained 9 bases not matched to a gene. The CDR3 sequence is 16 residues long. In DNA, the CDR3 is TGTGCCAGCAGCCAAAGTTCGCGGGCGGGGGCCGGGGAGCTGTTTTTT. It is translated as CASSQSSRAGAGELFF.

The rearrangement uses TRBV7-9 and TRBJ2-7; maybe TRBD1 (7 bases). The CDR3 sequence is 13 residues long. V dropped 2 bases and J dropped 7 bases, with 12 bases sitting between them. In germline, CDR1 is SEHNR, CDR2 FQNEAQ (reference sequence). The CDR3 sequence: CASSLKGAGEQYF. In DNA, the CDR3 is TGTGCCAGCAGCTTAAAGGGGGCGGGGGAGCAGTACTTC.

The gene calls are TRBV28 and TRBJ2-7; TRBD1 agrees at 7 bases. Germline assignment: CDR1 MDHEN and CDR2 SYDVKM. The length of the CDR3 is 14 residues. V shed 4 bases, J shed 12 bases, and the junction held 15 bases outside the gene matches. The CDR3: CASSSTWTGPRMYF. The CDR3 region has the DNA TGTGCCAGCAGTTCTACCTGGACAGGCCCAAGGATGTACTTC. Drawing the rest from reference TRBV28 and TRBJ2-7, the complete variable domain is DVKVTQSSRYLVKRTGEKVFLECVQDMDHENMFWYRQDPGLGLRLIYFSYDVKMKEKGDIPEGYSVSREKKERFSLILESASTNQTSMYLCASSSTWTGPRMYFGPGTRLTVT.

The V and J genes are TRBV19 and TRBJ1-5, with 9 bases lining up with TRBD1. V dropped 6 bases and J dropped 0; count of bases not matched to a gene: 9. CDR1 and CDR2 (germline): LNHDA, SQIVND (reference sequence). This CDR3 comprises 17 residues. CDR3 in DNA: TGTGCCAGTAGATCGGCGGGGGGACAGGGTAGCAATCAGCCCCAGCATTTT. This gives the protein CASRSAGGQGSNQPQHF.

V usage is TRBV6-4 and J usage is TRBJ1-2; a possible D gene is TRBD1 (5 bases). The V gene lost 5 bases and the J gene lost 6 bases, with 19 bases spanning the gap. The CDR3 is 15 residues long. Germline V lookup: CDR1 MRHNA, CDR2 SNTAGT. The CDR3 DNA is TGTGCCAGCAGTCCAGGGCGACCCCATATTAATGGCTACACCTTC. Its protein product is CASSPGRPHINGYTF.

The chain employs TRBV15 and TRBJ1-1; D is perhaps TRBD1 (5 bases). Germline V lookup: CDR1 LNHNV, CDR2 YYDKDF (reference sequence). V was shortened by 5 bases and J by 8 bases, with 15 bases between the two germline ends. The CDR3 runs 13 residues. CDR3 coding DNA: TGTGCCACCAGCCAAGGGACCCGGGGGGAAGCTTTCTTT. Translating it yields CATSQGTRGEAFF.